This entry concerns a single T cell receptor beta chain. This specimen comes from a study of blood T cell repertoires in COVID-19. Study-level background: Some COVID-19 samples were acute and others convalescent; all came from the United States, Italy and Spain. The cDNA or gDNA used as material had been derived from T cells, B-cell-depleted T cells, or PBMCs.

Original processing methods: Cell counts per sample came from amplifying reference gene primers. TCRdb's copy holds only in-frame clones and misses some; the assay was immunoSEQ multiplex PCR. That table gives V, J and clone size, and the DNA gave D and trimming. The sample has tens of thousands of clones; roughly 77% are singletons. This clonotype originated in a man between 65 and 85 years old with active or convalescent COVID-19. Sequencing used peripheral blood.

CDR3 coding DNA: TGTGCCAGCAGTTCGTGGGACAGGGTTAAAGAGACCCAGTACTTC. Protein product: CASSSWDRVKETQYF. The gene calls are TRBV6-2 or TRBV6-3 and TRBJ2-5; 9 bases align to TRBD1. V dropped 4 bases and J dropped 3; count of bases not matched to a gene: 6. Germline CDR1 MNHEY, CDR2 SVGEGT. This CDR3 is built from 15 residues.